Following are 17 T cell receptor beta chains from one sample sequenced in a study of CD8 T cells in ankylosing spondylitis. Using its own MiXCR run on the 5' RACE reads, TCRdb lists one record per CDR3 protein. The sample gives 150,000 to 200,000 distinct CDR3 sequences, 10% to 15% of which show up once; 9.5% to 11% is in the top ten. Sequencing used blood, either unsorted or a sorted T cell fraction (not recorded which). The receptor source for this set is a female donor with ankylosing spondylitis or in good health (not recorded which).

This clonotype was seen only a few times. Since a much larger clone is just one base distant, this may be a read error. The chain is built from TRBV6-2 or TRBV6-3 and TRBJ2-3; TRBD2 matches at 12 bases. V shed 6 bases and J 7 bases; nucleotides not matched to a gene: 2. The CDR3 is made up of 13 amino acids. The germline V gene has CDR1 MNHEY and CDR2 SVGEGT. The CDR3 reads CASRLAGGNTQYF. The CDR3 DNA follows: TGTGCCAGCAGACTAGCGGGAGGAAATACGCAGTATTTT.

This clonotype was counted between two and nine times. The chain links TRBV7-9 to TRBJ2-1; tentatively, D is TRBD2 (6 bases). This CDR3 contains 12 residues. Germline V CDR1 and CDR2: SEHNR, FQNEAQ (reference sequence). Trimming took 5 bases from V and 9 from J, leaving 11 bases between them. Written as DNA, the CDR3 is TGTGCCAGCAGCCGATTTAGCGGTGAGCAGTTCTTC. This translates into CASSRFSGEQFF. Combining the CDR3 with reference TRBV7-9 and TRBJ2-1 gives the whole variable domain DTGVSQNPRHKITKRGQNVTFRCDPISEHNRLYWYRQTLGQGPEFLTYFQNEAQLEKSRLLSDRFSAERPKGSFSTLEIQRTEQGDSAMYLCASSRFSGEQFFGPGTRLTVL.

The chain uses TRBV5-6 and TRBJ2-7; D possibly corresponds to TRBD2 (6 bases). V lost 4 bases, J lost 6 bases, and 14 bases lay in between. The CDR3 has 13 amino acids. Germline V gene data show CDR1 as SGHDT and CDR2 as YYEEEE. This chain's CDR3 is CASSRRDWFEQYF. The CDR3 nucleotides are TGTGCCAGCAGCCGCCGGGACTGGTTCGAGCAGTACTTC.

This clonotype was detected a few times. The chain uses TRBV20-1 and TRBJ2-5, with unresolved D. Trimming removed 5 bases from V and 4 bases from J, with 8 bases in between. Germline V lookup: CDR1 DFQATT, CDR2 SNEGSKA (reference sequence). The CDR3 totals 11 residues. DNA for the CDR3: TGCAGTGCTCCGGTGGGAGAGACCCAGTACTTC. This encodes CSAPVGETQYF.

V is TRBV7-2 and J is TRBJ2-1; D uncertain. Trimming took off 5 bases at V and 4 bases at J, with 12 bases between the two ends. Germline V CDR1 and CDR2: SGHTA, FQGNSA. The CDR3 is 14 residues long. For the CDR3, the DNA is TGTGCCAGCAGCGTACCCCAGTGGTACAATGAGCAGTTCTTC. This encodes CASSVPQWYNEQFF.

This clonotype was counted a few times. The chain recombines TRBV6-2 or TRBV6-3 with TRBJ2-7, with 10 bases that match TRBD2. J lost 7 bases, V lost 5 bases, and 11 bases had no gene match. The CDR3 length is 15 residues. Germline V gene lookup returns CDR1 MNHEY and CDR2 SVGEGT. In DNA form, the CDR3 reads TGTGCCAGCAGTACCGCTAGCGGGAGATTGCGAGAGCAGTACTTC. It specifies CASSTASGRLREQYF.

This clonotype was detected ten times or more. The gene calls are TRBV2 and TRBJ2-7; tentative D call: TRBD2 (7 bases). V lost 1 base, J lost 6 bases, and 13 bases lay in between. The CDR3 contains 14 residues. Germline V gene sequence: CDR1 SNHLY, CDR2 FYNNEI. CDR3 coding DNA: TGTGCCAGCAGTGAAGTCGGGGGGCCGGTCGAGCAGTACTTC. This translates into CASSEVGGPVEQYF.

This clonotype appeared a few times. V gene TRBV10-2 combines with J gene TRBJ1-2, with TRBD1 as a possible D gene (5 bases). The V gene lost 8 bases and the J gene lost 6 bases, with 13 bases spanning the gap. CDR1 WSHSY and CDR2 SAAADI come from the germline V gene. CDR3 length equals 12 residues. CDR3 sequence (DNA): TGCGCCAGCCTTGGGGGGGGTGATGGCTACACCTTC. It codes for CASLGGGDGYTF.

This clonotype has ten or more counts. The V gene is TRBV5-1, the J gene TRBJ1-1; 7 bases are shared with TRBD1. This CDR3 spans 16 amino acids. Germline assignment: CDR1 SGHRS and CDR2 YFSETQ. V trimming: 1 base; J trimming: 5 bases; junction bases outside the gene matches: 11. CDR3 region: CASSLSYRGGGTEAFF. For the CDR3, the DNA is TGCGCCAGCAGCTTGAGTTACAGGGGTGGTGGGACTGAAGCTTTCTTT.

This clonotype was recorded at least ten times. V usage is TRBV11-1 and J usage is TRBJ2-5; TRBD1 aligns across 7 bases. The trim removed 5 bases at V and 2 bases at J, leaving 8 bases unmatched. Germline CDR1 and CDR2: SGHAT and FQDESV (reference sequence). The CDR3 has 15 amino acids. DNA for the CDR3: TGTGCCAGCAGCATAACAGGGGCCCGACAAGAGACCCAGTACTTC. It translates to CASSITGARQETQYF. Together with reference TRBV11-1 and TRBJ2-5, the CDR3 gives the full variable domain: EAEVAQSPRYKITEKSQAVAFWCDPISGHATLYWYRQILGQGPELLVQFQDESVVDDSQLPKDRFSAERLKGVDSTLKIQPAELGDSAMYLCASSITGARQETQYFGPGTRLLVL.

This clonotype was seen ten or more times. The chain recombines TRBV5-8 with TRBJ1-6, with 10 bases aligning to TRBD1. The J segment lost 10 bases and the V segment lost 3 bases, leaving 7 bases of the junction unmatched. The CDR3 length is 15 residues. The V gene's germline CDR1 is SGHTS and CDR2 YDEGEE. CDR3 residues: CASSSRQGARSPLHF. CDR3 nucleotides: TGTGCCAGCAGCTCGAGACAGGGGGCCCGCTCACCCCTCCACTTT.

The table lists this clonotype with many counts. This sequence joins TRBV15 and TRBJ2-7; D is uncertain. The germline gives CDR1 LNHNV, CDR2 YYDKDF (reference sequence). Trimming stripped 0 bases from V and 7 bases from J, with 7 bases between. This CDR3 contains 12 residues. CDR3 nucleotide sequence: TGTGCCACCAGCAGAGAGAGTTGGGAGCAGTACTTC. It codes for CATSRESWEQYF. The variable domain in full, completed from reference TRBV15 and TRBJ2-7, reads DAMVIQNPRYQVTQFGKPVTLSCSQTLNHNVMYWYQQKSSQAPKLLFHYYDKDFNNEADTPDNFQSRRPNTSFCFLDIRSPGLGDTAMYLCATSRESWEQYFGPGTRLTVT.

This clonotype was detected ten times or more. The V call is TRBV10-3, the J call TRBJ1-2; 9 bases line up with TRBD1. V trimming: 5 bases; J trimming: 0 bases; junction bases outside the gene matches: 7. Germline V gene lookup returns CDR1 ENHRY and CDR2 SYGVKD. The CDR3 covers 16 residues. The CDR3 nucleotides read TGTGCCATCAGTCCGGGACAGGGCCCAGCTAACTATGGCTACACCTTC. Its protein is CAISPGQGPANYGYTF.

This clonotype has ten or more counts. The rearrangement links TRBV29-1 to TRBJ2-2, with D possibly TRBD1 on 5 matching bases. The CDR3 runs 13 residues. Trimming took off 5 bases at V and 1 base at J, with 8 bases between the two ends. Looked up from germline, CDR1 is SQVTM and CDR2 is ANQGSEA. The CDR3 spells CSVNRGNTGELFF. In DNA form, the CDR3 reads TGCAGCGTTAATAGGGGGAACACCGGGGAGCTGTTTTTT.

Sample share makes this clonotype medium-sized. The chain couples TRBV7-2 to TRBJ2-7, with 9 bases matching TRBD2. V trimming: 2 bases; J trimming: 3 bases; junction bases outside the gene matches: 5. CDR3 size: 15 residues. From germline, CDR1 is SGHTA and CDR2 FQGNSA. The CDR3 is CASSLLAGSNYEQYF. CDR3 DNA: TGTGCCAGCAGCTTACTAGCGGGATCGAACTACGAGCAGTACTTC.

Details on this clonotype: One junction end disagrees with the germline gene, perhaps due to a read error. The chain combines TRBV20-1 with TRBJ2-7; tentatively, D is TRBD1 (6 bases). The CDR3 is 12 residues long. Germline CDR1 is DFQATT and CDR2 is SNEGSKA (reference sequence). Written as DNA, the CDR3 is TGCAGTACTAGGTCTCAGGGGTACGAGCAGTACTTC. This translates into CSTRSQGYEQYF.

The J gene is TRBJ2-3, the V gene TRBV20-1; 8 nucleotides match TRBD2. Germline-derived CDR1 and CDR2 are DFQATT and SNEGSKA (reference sequence). The CDR3 covers 16 residues. Trimming removed 2 bases from V and 8 bases from J; junction bases left unmatched: 15. The CDR3 nucleotides are TGCAGTGCTAGACGTTTCGGGAGGGACTTCGGGACTACGCAGTATTTT. It specifies CSARRFGRDFGTTQYF.